Listed here are 23 T cell receptor beta chains from one sample, sequenced in a study of blood T cell repertoires in COVID-19 (dated by TCRdb to 2018 to 2021). The method behind the library was the immunoSEQ multiplex PCR assay. TCRdb holds this immuneACCESS table with in-frame rearrangements only. Some clones are missing; in checked studies, unresolved V genes explain under half, and the rest has no known cause. The sample data list 100,000 or so clones, and 70% to 90% of these were observed just once. 0.47% of the sample lies in the top ten. Sequencing was done on a sample of peripheral blood. The receptors were sampled from a man in his 60s with acute or convalescent COVID-19.

The chain combines TRBV2 with TRBJ1-2; D is unclear. V lost 6 bases and J 6 bases, leaving 20 bases between the germline ends. From germline, CDR1 is SNHLY and CDR2 FYNNEI. The CDR3 consists of 15 residues. The CDR3 DNA is TGTGCCAGCAGCCCCATGACGCCCGGGGTTGATGGCTACACCTTC. Translation: CASSPMTPGVDGYTF.

This chain uses TRBV27 with TRBJ1-4, with D possibly matching TRBD1 (5 bases). Trimming took 6 bases from V and 6 from J, leaving 11 bases between them. Germline-derived CDR1 and CDR2 are MNHEY and SMNVEV (reference sequence). CDR3 size: 13 residues. CDR3 residues: CASSRDRDEKLFF. The CDR3 region has the DNA TGTGCCAGCAGCCGTGACAGAGATGAAAAACTGTTTTTT. Full variable domain (missing parts from reference TRBV27 and TRBJ1-4): EAQVTQNPRYLITVTGKKLTVTCSQNMNHEYMSWYRQDPGLGLRQIYYSMNVEVTDKGDVPEGYKVSRKEKRNFPLILESPSPNQTSLYFCASSRDRDEKLFFGSGTQLSVL.

This chain links TRBV5-4 with TRBJ1-2, with TRBD1 matching 8 bases. CDR1 SGHNT and CDR2 YYREEE come from the germline V gene (reference sequence). This CDR3 has 14 residues. V lost 0 bases to trimming and J lost 8 bases; unmatched junction nucleotides: 6. Written as DNA, the CDR3 is TGTGCCAGCAGCTTGGGGGGCAGGGGGCACGGCTACACCTTC. This encodes CASSLGGRGHGYTF. The full variable domain, completed using reference TRBV5-4 and TRBJ1-2, is ETGVTQSPTHLIKTRGQQVTLRCSSQSGHNTVSWYQQALGQGPQFIFQYYREEENGRGNFPPRFSGLQFPNYSSELNVNALELDDSALYLCASSLGGRGHGYTFGSGTRLTVV.

This chain links TRBV19 with TRBJ1-1, with D possibly matching TRBD1 (5 bases). This CDR3 has 14 amino acids. V was pared by 3 bases and J by 5 bases, with 13 bases between. Germline V gene data show CDR1 as LNHDA and CDR2 as SQIVND (reference sequence). The CDR3, as DNA: TGTGCCAGTAGTATTCTACAGGAGGGGACTGAAGCTTTCTTT. This gives the protein CASSILQEGTEAFF.

The V and J genes are TRBV18 and TRBJ1-2, with 7 nucleotides matching TRBD1. The V and J ends lost 0 bases and 7 bases, in that order; junction bases with no gene match: 5. CDR3 size: 14 residues. Germline V gene data show CDR1 as KGHSH and CDR2 as LQKENI. The CDR3 spells CASSPPTGDVGYTF. The CDR3 bases are TGTGCCAGCTCACCACCAACAGGGGATGTTGGCTACACCTTC.

The table lists this clone with a few counts. The chain links TRBV5-1 to TRBJ1-2; TRBD1 agrees at 9 bases. After removal of 4 bases from V and 4 bases from J, the junction contained 5 bases not matched to a gene. CDR3 size: 14 residues. The germline CDR1 and CDR2 sequences are SGHRS and YFSETQ. The CDR3 sequence: CASSPGQGPYGYTF. The DNA for the CDR3 is TGCGCCAGCAGCCCGGGACAGGGACCCTATGGCTACACCTTC.

This chain uses TRBV5-4 with TRBJ2-5; weak D call: TRBD1 (6 bases). The CDR3 spans 13 residues. In germline, CDR1 is SGHNT, CDR2 YYREEE (reference sequence). Trimming took 2 bases from V and 5 from J, leaving 10 bases between them. The CDR3 loop is CASSLIRGETQYF. CDR3 nucleotides: TGTGCCAGCAGCTTAATCAGGGGTGAGACCCAGTACTTC.

The chain is built from TRBV5-1 and TRBJ2-1; TRBD2 matches 13 bases. Per germline, CDR1 SGHRS and CDR2 YFSETQ. The CDR3 is made up of 15 amino acids. V shed 4 bases and J 5 bases; nucleotides not matched to a gene: 3. CDR3 in DNA: TGCGCCAGCAGCACCGGACTAGCGGGAGACAATGAGCAGTTCTTC. Translated, it gives CASSTGLAGDNEQFF.

The chain uses TRBV27 and TRBJ1-4; perhaps TRBD1 as D (6 bases). CDR3 length: 17 amino acids. V lost 2 bases and J 3 bases, leaving 16 bases between the germline ends. Germline CDR1 and CDR2: MNHEY and SMNVEV (reference sequence). CDR3 sequence: CASSLTGTTRANEKLFF. CDR3 DNA: TGTGCCAGCAGTTTAACCGGGACAACCAGGGCTAATGAAAAACTGTTTTTT.

The rearrangement uses TRBV5-1 and TRBJ1-3; 9 positions match TRBD1. The J segment lost 3 bases and the V segment lost 1 base, leaving 5 bases of the junction unmatched. The CDR3 covers 16 residues. CDR1 is SGHRS, CDR2 YFSETQ, per germline. The CDR3 sequence is CASSLTGGDRGNTIYF. Written as DNA, the CDR3 is TGCGCCAGCAGCTTGACAGGGGGCGATCGTGGAAACACCATATATTTT. The entire variable domain, with the rest obtained from reference TRBV5-1 and TRBJ1-3, is as follows: KAGVTQTPRYLIKTRGQQVTLSCSPISGHRSVSWYQQTPGQGLQFLFEYFSETQRNKGNFPGRFSGRQFSNSRSEMNVSTLELGDSALYLCASSLTGGDRGNTIYFGEGSWLTVV.

The chain recombines TRBV6-1 with TRBJ1-6; TRBD1 aligns across 7 bases. The CDR3 totals 15 residues. From germline, CDR1 is MNHNS and CDR2 SASEGT. The V gene end was trimmed by 3 bases and the J gene end by 5 bases; junction bases not matched to a gene: 4. The CDR3: CASSDLTGNNSPLHF. Here the CDR3 DNA reads TGTGCCAGCAGTGATTTGACAGGGAATAATTCACCCCTCCACTTT.

The chain is built from TRBV3-1 (or the pseudogene TRBV3-2) and TRBJ1-4; unclear D gene. CDR3 length: 15 amino acids. CDR1 LGHDT and CDR2 YNNKEL come from the germline V gene (reference sequence). Trimming left V 0 bases short and J 7 bases short, with 12 bases between. The CDR3 loop reads CASSQDLGEGEKLFF. CDR3 DNA sequence: TGTGCCAGCAGCCAAGATCTTGGGGAGGGTGAAAAACTGTTTTTT.

The chain carries TRBV24-1 and TRBJ2-1; D may be TRBD2 (7 bases). This CDR3 comprises 17 residues. Germline V CDR1 and CDR2: KGHDR, SFDVKD. The V gene lost 3 bases and the J gene lost 5 bases, with 19 bases spanning the gap. The CDR3: CATSDPQRGGRNNEQFF. CDR3 nucleotides: TGTGCCACCAGTGATCCTCAGAGGGGGGGCCGAAACAATGAGCAGTTCTTC.

The chain uses TRBV18 and TRBJ2-7; D gene uncertain. This CDR3 comprises 12 residues. Trimming took 2 bases from V and 6 from J, leaving 8 bases between them. Germline V gene sequence: CDR1 KGHSH, CDR2 LQKENI. The CDR3 reads CASSPISSEQYF. For the CDR3, the DNA is TGTGCCAGCTCACCAATCTCGAGCGAGCAGTACTTC.

V gene TRBV6-1 combines with J gene TRBJ2-1; TRBD2 matches at 10 bases. The length of the CDR3 is 14 residues. Looked up from germline, CDR1 is MNHNS and CDR2 is SASEGT. Trimming cost V 3 bases and J 8 bases; bases outside gene matches: 4. The CDR3 loop reads CASSEGLASDEQFF. The CDR3 nucleotides are TGTGCCAGCAGTGAGGGACTAGCGAGCGATGAGCAGTTCTTC.

This chain uses TRBV10-3 with TRBJ2-7; tentatively, D is TRBD1 (5 bases). In germline, CDR1 is ENHRY, CDR2 SYGVKD. Trimming stripped 2 bases from V and 3 bases from J, with 11 bases between. The CDR3 is made up of 14 amino acids. The CDR3 DNA reads TGTGCCATCAGTGAGGGACACTCATACTACGAGCAGTACTTC. It translates to CAISEGHSYYEQYF.

The chain has TRBV5-1 and TRBJ2-6, with TRBD2 matching over 11 bases. With 1 base clipped from V and 0 bases from J, the junction kept 3 bases outside the gene matches. Looked up from germline, CDR1 is SGHRS and CDR2 is YFSETQ. The CDR3 consists of 18 residues. CDR3 in amino acids: CASSLLAGGSSGANVLTF. As DNA, the CDR3 is TGCGCCAGCAGCTTGCTAGCGGGAGGCTCCTCTGGGGCCAACGTCCTGACTTTC. The variable domain in full, with the rest retrieved from reference TRBV5-1 and TRBJ2-6, is KAGVTQTPRYLIKTRGQQVTLSCSPISGHRSVSWYQQTPGQGLQFLFEYFSETQRNKGNFPGRFSGRQFSNSRSEMNVSTLELGDSALYLCASSLLAGGSSGANVLTFGAGSRLTVL.

The V gene is TRBV2, the J gene TRBJ1-6; TRBD1 is a possible D gene (5 bases). Germline lookup yields CDR1 SNHLY and CDR2 FYNNEI. Trimming stripped 1 base from V and 6 bases from J, with 7 bases between. CDR3 length: 14 residues. CDR3 loop: CASSEVQGNSPLHF. In DNA, the CDR3 is TGTGCCAGCAGTGAAGTGCAGGGTAATTCACCCCTCCACTTT.

This sequence joins TRBV7-9 and TRBJ1-2; no clear D. Germline CDR1 and CDR2: SEHNR and FQNEAQ (reference sequence). Trimming took off 1 base at V and 5 bases at J, with 8 bases between the two ends. The CDR3 covers 13 residues. The chain's CDR3 is CASSLDYGYGYTF. The CDR3 nucleotides are TGTGCCAGCAGCTTAGATTACGGGTATGGCTACACCTTC.

V is TRBV3-1 (or the pseudogene TRBV3-2) and J is TRBJ2-3; 8 bases are a match to TRBD2. The J segment lost 4 bases and the V segment lost 3 bases, leaving 12 bases of the junction unmatched. CDR3 length: 17 residues. In germline, CDR1 is LGHDT, CDR2 YNNKEL (reference sequence). The CDR3 here is CASSHYPPSGFPDTQYF. CDR3 nucleotide sequence: TGTGCCAGCAGCCATTACCCCCCTAGCGGGTTTCCAGATACGCAGTATTTT.

The CDR3 DNA reads as TGTGCCAGCAGCACGCTAGCGGGGGGCCGCACAGATACGCAGTATTTT. As protein: CASSTLAGGRTDTQYF. This chain links TRBV5-6 with TRBJ2-3; 11 nucleotides match TRBD2. Germline CDR1 is SGHDT and CDR2 is YYEEEE. The CDR3 has 16 residues. V lost 4 bases and J lost 1; bases outside the gene matches: 5. The variable domain in full, completed from reference TRBV5-6 and TRBJ2-3, reads DAGVTQSPTHLIKTRGQQVTLRCSPKSGHDTVSWYQQALGQGPQFIFQYYEEEERQRGNFPDRFSGHQFPNYSSELNVNALLLGDSALYLCASSTLAGGRTDTQYFGPGTRLTVL.

This clone came up once. The chain carries TRBV7-9 and TRBJ1-5; D remains ambiguous. The germline CDR1 and CDR2 sequences are SEHNR and FQNEAQ (reference sequence). The germline V and J ends were trimmed by 5 bases and 5 bases, with 16 bases remaining between them. The length of the CDR3 is 15 residues. The chain's CDR3 is CASSGGEIGYQPQHF. As DNA, the CDR3 is TGTGCCAGCAGCGGCGGGGAGATTGGGTATCAGCCCCAGCATTTT.

The gene calls are TRBV5-1 and TRBJ2-2; D remains ambiguous. The CDR3 extends over 15 amino acids. The V end was cut by 1 base, the J end by 4 bases, with 11 bases between. Germline V gene sequence: CDR1 SGHRS, CDR2 YFSETQ. The DNA for the CDR3 is TGCGCCAGCAGCTTGAGCCTCTGGGCCACCGGGGAGCTGTTTTTT. It encodes CASSLSLWATGELFF.